This T cell receptor (beta chain) was recorded in a study of blood T cell repertoires in COVID-19. In the original processing: Reference gene primer amplification yielded estimated nucleated cell counts. The table came from immunoSEQ multiplex PCR; TCRdb's copy has only in-frame clones and leaves some out. That table is the source of V, J and clone size, and D and trimming were worked out from the DNA. In the table there are about 300,000 clones, 85% to 90% of which are singletons. Germline CDR1 is MNHEY and CDR2 is SVGEGT. The CDR3 runs 12 residues. The V and J ends lost 4 bases and 8 bases, in that order; junction bases with no gene match: 3.

The TCR sequence derives from a woman aged 40-49 years who had recovered from COVID-19. V and J are TRBV6-2 or TRBV6-3 and TRBJ2-3; 7 positions agree with TRBD2. The material sequenced was peripheral blood. This CDR3 is CASSWGEGTQYF. In DNA form, the CDR3 reads TGTGCCAGCAGTTGGGGGGAGGGTACGCAGTATTTT.